One and the same sample provided the 3 T cell receptor beta chains below, sequenced in a study of OX40 agonist ivuxolimab in advanced cancers. Using immunoSEQ multiplex PCR, the repertoire was profiled, and TCRdb retains in-frame clones only, with some absent. The sample lists fewer than 100,000 clones, approximately 89% occurring once. This material consisted of CD4+ or CD8+ T cells sorted from blood, taken in a trial of the OX40 agonist ivuxolimab. The receptors come from an adult with an advanced solid tumor such as melanoma, head and neck, liver or kidney cancer.

The chain carries TRBV28 and TRBJ2-5, with D possibly matching TRBD2 (6 bases). From germline, CDR1 is MDHEN and CDR2 SYDVKM. There are 14 residues in the CDR3. V was trimmed by 3 bases and J by 4 bases, leaving 12 bases between them. CDR3 in amino acids: CASSFPGELETQYF. In DNA form, the CDR3 reads TGTGCCAGCAGTTTCCCGGGGGAACTAGAGACCCAGTACTTC.

The V gene is TRBV19, the J gene TRBJ2-3, with 16 bases identical to TRBD2. CDR3 size: 17 residues. CDR1 is LNHDA and CDR2 is SQIVND in the germline V gene (reference sequence). Germline trimming cut 3 bases from V and 4 bases from J; bases unmatched to any gene: 4. The CDR3 sequence: CASSMGTSGGAADTQYF. In DNA, the CDR3 is TGTGCCAGTAGTATGGGGACTAGCGGGGGGGCAGCAGATACGCAGTATTTT.

This clone showed up just once. The J gene is TRBJ2-1, the V gene TRBV29-1; D gene ambiguous. Trimming took 3 bases from V and 12 from J, leaving 15 bases between them. CDR1 is SQVTM and CDR2 is ANQGSEA in the germline V gene. The CDR3 is made up of 12 amino acids. DNA for the CDR3: TGCAGCGTTGAGAGCCCCGCGCGGTGGCAGTTCTTC. Translation gives CSVESPARWQFF.